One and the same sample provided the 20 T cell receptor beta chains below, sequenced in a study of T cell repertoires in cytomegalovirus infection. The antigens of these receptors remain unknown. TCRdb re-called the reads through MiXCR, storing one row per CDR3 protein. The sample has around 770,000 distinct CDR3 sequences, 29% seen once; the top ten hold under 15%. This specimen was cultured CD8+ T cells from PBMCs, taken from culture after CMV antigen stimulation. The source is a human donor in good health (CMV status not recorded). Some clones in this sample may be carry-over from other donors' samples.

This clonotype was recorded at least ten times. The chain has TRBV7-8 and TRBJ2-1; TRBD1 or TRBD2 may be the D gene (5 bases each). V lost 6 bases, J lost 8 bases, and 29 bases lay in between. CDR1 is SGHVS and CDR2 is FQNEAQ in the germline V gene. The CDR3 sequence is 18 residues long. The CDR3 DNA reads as TGTGCCAGCAGTCCCGAATGGGCGCTGGGTCGGGGCTGGGATGAGCAGTTCTTC. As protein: CASSPEWALGRGWDEQFF.

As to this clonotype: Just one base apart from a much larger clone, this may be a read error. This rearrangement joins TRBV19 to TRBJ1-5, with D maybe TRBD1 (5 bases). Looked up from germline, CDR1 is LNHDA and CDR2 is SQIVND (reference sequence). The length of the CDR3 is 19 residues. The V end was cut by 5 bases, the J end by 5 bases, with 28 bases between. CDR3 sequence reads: CASSPGPTYTPRVYQPQHF. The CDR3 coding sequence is TGTGCCAGTAGTCCGGGACCCACGTACACCCCACGAGTGTATCAGCCCCAGCATTTT.

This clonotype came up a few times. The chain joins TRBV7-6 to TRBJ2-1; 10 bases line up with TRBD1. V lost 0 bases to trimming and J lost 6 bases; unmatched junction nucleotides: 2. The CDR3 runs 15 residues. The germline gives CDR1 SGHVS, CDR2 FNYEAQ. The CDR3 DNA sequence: TGTGCCAGCAGCTTAGCCGGGACAGGGGTCAATGAGCAGTTCTTC. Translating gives CASSLAGTGVNEQFF.

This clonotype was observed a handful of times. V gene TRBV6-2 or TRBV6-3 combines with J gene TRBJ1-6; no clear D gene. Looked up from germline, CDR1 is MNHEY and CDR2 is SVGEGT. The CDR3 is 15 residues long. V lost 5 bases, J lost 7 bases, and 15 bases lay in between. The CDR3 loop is CASSLHGIRNSPLHF. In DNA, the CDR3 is TGTGCCAGCAGTCTACATGGGATTAGGAATTCACCCCTCCACTTT.

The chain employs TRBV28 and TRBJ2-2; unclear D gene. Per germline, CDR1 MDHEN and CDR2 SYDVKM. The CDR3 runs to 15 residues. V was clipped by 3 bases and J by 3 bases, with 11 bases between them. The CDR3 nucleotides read TGTGCCAGCAGTTTGGTGGATCCCTACACCGGGGAGCTGTTTTTT. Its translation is CASSLVDPYTGELFF.

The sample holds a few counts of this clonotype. The CDR3 loop reads CSASRETGELFF. CDR3 DNA: TGCAGTGCTAGTAGGGAAACCGGGGAGCTGTTTTTT. The genes are TRBV20-1 and TRBJ2-2; D is undetermined. The V and J ends lost 3 bases and 5 bases respectively, with 7 bases between them. Germline V gives CDR1 DFQATT, CDR2 SNEGSKA (reference sequence). CDR3 length: 12 amino acids.

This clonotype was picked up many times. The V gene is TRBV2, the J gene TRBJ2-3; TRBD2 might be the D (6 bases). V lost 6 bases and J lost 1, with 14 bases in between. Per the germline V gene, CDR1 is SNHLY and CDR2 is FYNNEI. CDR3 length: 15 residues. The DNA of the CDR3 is TGTGCCAGCAGCCTACTATGGGGGGGCACAGATACGCAGTATTTT. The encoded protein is CASSLLWGGTDTQYF. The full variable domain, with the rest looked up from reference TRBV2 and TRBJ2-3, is EPEVTQTPSHQVTQMGQEVILRCVPISNHLYFYWYRQILGQKVEFLVSFYNNEISEKSEIFDDQFSVERPDGSNFTLKIRSTKLEDSAMYFCASSLLWGGTDTQYFGPGTRLTVL.

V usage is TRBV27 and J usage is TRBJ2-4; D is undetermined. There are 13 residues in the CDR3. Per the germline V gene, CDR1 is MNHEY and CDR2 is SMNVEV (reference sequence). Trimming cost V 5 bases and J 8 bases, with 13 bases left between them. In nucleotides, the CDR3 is TGTGCCAGCAGTAAATCGTGGACCCACATTCAGTACTTC. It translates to CASSKSWTHIQYF.

CDR3 coding DNA: TGCGCCAGCAGTGGCCGAGGGGCCAGGACTGAAGCTTTCTTT. Its translation: CASSGRGARTEAFF. The chain joins TRBV10-1 to TRBJ1-1; a weak D match, TRBD1 (5 bases). V was trimmed by 4 bases and J by 5 bases, leaving 14 bases between them. Germline-derived CDR1 and CDR2 are WNHNN and SYGVQD (reference sequence). The CDR3 runs 14 residues.

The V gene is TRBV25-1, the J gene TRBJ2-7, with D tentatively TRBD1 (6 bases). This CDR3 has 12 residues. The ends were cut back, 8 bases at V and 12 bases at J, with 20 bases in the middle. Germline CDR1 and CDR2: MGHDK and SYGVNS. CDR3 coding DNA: TGTGCCAGCTCAACAGGGAATGGGAAGCTGTACTTC. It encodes CASSTGNGKLYF.

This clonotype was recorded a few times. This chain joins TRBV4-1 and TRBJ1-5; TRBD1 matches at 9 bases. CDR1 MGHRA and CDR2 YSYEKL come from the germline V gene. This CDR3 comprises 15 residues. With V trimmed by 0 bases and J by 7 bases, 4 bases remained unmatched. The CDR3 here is CASSQESTGGQPQHF. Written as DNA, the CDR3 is TGCGCCAGCAGCCAAGAGTCGACAGGGGGACAGCCCCAGCATTTT.

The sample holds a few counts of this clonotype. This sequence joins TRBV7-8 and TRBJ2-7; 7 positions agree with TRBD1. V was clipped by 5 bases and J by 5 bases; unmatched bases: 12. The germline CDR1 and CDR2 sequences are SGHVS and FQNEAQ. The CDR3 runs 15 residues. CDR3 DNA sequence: TGTGCCAGCAGCCCTACCGGGACAGACGGGGACGAGCAGTACGTC. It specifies CASSPTGTDGDEQYV.

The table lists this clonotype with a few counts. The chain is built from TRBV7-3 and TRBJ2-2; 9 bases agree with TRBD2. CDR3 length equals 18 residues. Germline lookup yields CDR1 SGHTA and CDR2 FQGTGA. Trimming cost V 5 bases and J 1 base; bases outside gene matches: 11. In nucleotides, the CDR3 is TGTGCCAGCAGCCCGCCTTCCGGGACTAGCCGGAACACCGGGGAGCTGTTTTTT. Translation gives CASSPPSGTSRNTGELFF.

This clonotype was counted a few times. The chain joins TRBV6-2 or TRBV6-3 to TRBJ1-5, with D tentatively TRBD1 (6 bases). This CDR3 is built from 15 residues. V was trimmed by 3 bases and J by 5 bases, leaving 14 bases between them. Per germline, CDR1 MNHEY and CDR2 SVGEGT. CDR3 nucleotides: TGTGCCAGCAGTTATTGGGGGCTTAGGGATCAGCCCCAGCATTTT. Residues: CASSYWGLRDQPQHF.

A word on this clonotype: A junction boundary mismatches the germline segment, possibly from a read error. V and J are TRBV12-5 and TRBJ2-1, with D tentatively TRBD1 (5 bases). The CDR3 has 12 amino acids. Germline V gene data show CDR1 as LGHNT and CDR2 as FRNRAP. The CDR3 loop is CASGLIPIPDSF. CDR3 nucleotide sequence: TGTGCTAGTGGTTTAATCCCAATCCCAGACAGTTTC.

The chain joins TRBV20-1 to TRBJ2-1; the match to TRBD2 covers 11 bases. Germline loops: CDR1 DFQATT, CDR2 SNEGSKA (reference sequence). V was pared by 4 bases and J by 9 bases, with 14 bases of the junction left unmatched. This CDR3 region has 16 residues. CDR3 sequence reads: CSATLGTSGALGEQFF. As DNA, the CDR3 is TGCAGTGCTACACTCGGGACTAGCGGCGCATTGGGTGAGCAGTTCTTC.

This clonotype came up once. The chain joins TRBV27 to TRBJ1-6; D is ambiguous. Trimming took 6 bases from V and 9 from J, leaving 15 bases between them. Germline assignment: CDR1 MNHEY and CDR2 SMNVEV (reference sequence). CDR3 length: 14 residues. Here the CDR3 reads CASSATALASPLHF. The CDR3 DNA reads TGTGCCAGCAGCGCAACAGCGCTGGCTTCACCCCTCCACTTT.

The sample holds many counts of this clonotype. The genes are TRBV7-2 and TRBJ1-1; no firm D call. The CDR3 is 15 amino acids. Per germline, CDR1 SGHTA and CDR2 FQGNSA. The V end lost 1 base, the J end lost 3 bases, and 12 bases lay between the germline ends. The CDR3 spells CASSLGLTLDTEAFF. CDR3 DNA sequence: TGTGCCAGCAGCTTAGGACTGACCCTGGACACTGAAGCTTTCTTT.

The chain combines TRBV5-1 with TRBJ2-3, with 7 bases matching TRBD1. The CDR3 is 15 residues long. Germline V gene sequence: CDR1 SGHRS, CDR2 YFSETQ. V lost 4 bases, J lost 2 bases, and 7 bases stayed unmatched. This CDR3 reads CASSALTGLTDTQYF. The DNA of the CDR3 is TGCGCCAGCAGCGCCCTGACAGGGCTCACAGATACGCAGTATTTT.

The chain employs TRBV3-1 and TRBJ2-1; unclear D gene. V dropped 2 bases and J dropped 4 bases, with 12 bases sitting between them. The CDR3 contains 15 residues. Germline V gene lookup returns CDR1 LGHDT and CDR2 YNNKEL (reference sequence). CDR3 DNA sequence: TGTGCCAGCAGCCAACCTGGCGCCATGTACAATGAGCAGTTCTTC. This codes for CASSQPGAMYNEQFF.